This T cell receptor (beta chain) stems from a study of control samples from healthy donors and cancer patients. This table comes from immunoSEQ multiplex PCR, and its TCRdb copy is limited to in-frame clones, with some not included. Among about 83,000 clones, roughly 91% were seen once, and the ten largest hold 15% to 20%. The CDR3 totals 15 residues. Germline values: CDR1 MNHNS, CDR2 SASEGT. Deletions cut 1 base from V and 1 base from J, with 5 bases between. This clone was seen a few times. The receptor was derived from a man aged 50-60 years in good health. Source material: blood. The V call is TRBV6-1, the J call TRBJ1-6; unclear D gene. The chain's CDR3 is CASSEVGSYNSPLHF. The CDR3 DNA reads as TGTGCCAGCAGTGAAGTGGGGTCCTATAATTCACCCCTCCACTTT.